These 14 T cell receptor beta chains originate from one sample sequenced in a study of blood T cell repertoires in COVID-19. Generated by immunoSEQ multiplex PCR, the TCRdb table keeps only in-frame clones and is missing some. The table includes 150,000 to 200,000 clones, roughly 93% detected once. Sequencing used peripheral blood. All receptors derive from a woman aged 55 to 70 with COVID-19, enrolled during active disease.

This chain connects TRBV3-1 (or the pseudogene TRBV3-2) to TRBJ2-7; D is unresolved. The CDR3 sequence is 13 residues long. Germline CDR1 LGHDT, CDR2 YNNKEL (reference sequence). The V gene lost 4 bases and the J gene lost 2 bases, with 9 bases spanning the gap. CDR3 loop: CASSPRLAYEQYF. The CDR3 DNA follows: TGTGCCAGCAGCCCCCGACTGGCCTACGAGCAGTACTTC.

The chain links TRBV11-2 to TRBJ1-3, with D hard to call. The V and J ends lost 7 bases and 3 bases respectively, with 7 bases between them. This CDR3 region has 12 residues. The V gene's germline CDR1 is SGHAT and CDR2 FQNNGV. The CDR3 DNA follows: TGTGCCAGCAAGGGAGGTGGAAACACCATATATTTT. This sequence encodes CASKGGGNTIYF.

This clone was seen a single time. The CDR3 DNA reads TGTGCCAGTAGTCCTCAATCGACAGGCCCTGGAAACACCATATATTTT. It translates to CASSPQSTGPGNTIYF. This rearrangement joins TRBV19 to TRBJ1-3, with D possibly matching TRBD1 (6 bases). Germline CDR1 and CDR2: LNHDA and SQIVND (reference sequence). V lost 5 bases and J 2 bases, leaving 16 bases between the germline ends. CDR3 length: 16 residues.

The chain is built from TRBV19 and TRBJ1-1, with a weak D call TRBD1 (5 bases). Germline-derived CDR1 and CDR2 are LNHDA and SQIVND (reference sequence). The CDR3 consists of 15 residues. V was trimmed by 4 bases and J by 2 bases, leaving 14 bases between them. CDR3 sequence reads: CASSRSQGANTEAFF. In DNA form, the CDR3 reads TGTGCCAGTAGTAGATCGCAGGGCGCTAACACTGAAGCTTTCTTT.

V is TRBV6-5 and J is TRBJ1-1; 7 bases line up with TRBD1. This CDR3 has 15 residues. V gave up 2 bases and J gave up 5 bases; unmatched junction bases: 8. Per the germline V gene, CDR1 is MNHEY and CDR2 is SVGAGI. The CDR3 sequence: CASSYPTGLGTEAFF. In nucleotides, the CDR3 is TGTGCCAGCAGTTACCCGACAGGGCTAGGGACTGAAGCTTTCTTT.

This clone has a single count. The genes are TRBV5-1 and TRBJ2-2; tentative D call: TRBD1 (6 bases). V lost 0 bases and J 1 base, leaving 7 bases between the germline ends. From germline, CDR1 is SGHRS and CDR2 YFSETQ. The CDR3 is 15 residues long. The CDR3 spells CASSLAGQNTGELFF. The CDR3 DNA is TGCGCCAGCAGCTTGGCGGGACAGAACACCGGGGAGCTGTTTTTT.

The J gene is TRBJ2-5, the V gene TRBV7-2; 12 bases fit TRBD2. The germline V gene has CDR1 SGHTA and CDR2 FQGNSA. The CDR3 runs to 17 residues. The J segment lost 7 bases and the V segment lost 1 base, leaving 10 bases of the junction unmatched. Written as DNA, the CDR3 is TGTGCCAGCAGCTTAGGTCTAGCGGGGGGGCCCTCAGGGACCCAGTACTTC. The encoded protein is CASSLGLAGGPSGTQYF.

The V and J genes are TRBV7-3 and TRBJ2-5; possibly TRBD1 for D (6 bases). V lost 5 bases, J lost 5 bases, and 21 bases lay in between. CDR1 and CDR2 (germline): SGHTA, FQGTGA. The CDR3 has 16 amino acids. The CDR3 reads CASSPHAGAGGETQYF. The CDR3 DNA reads as TGTGCCAGCAGCCCGCATGCAGGGGCCGGTGGCGAGACCCAGTACTTC.

This chain joins TRBV19 and TRBJ1-4; no reliable D call. The CDR3 is 12 amino acids. Germline V lookup: CDR1 LNHDA, CDR2 SQIVND (reference sequence). The V end was cut by 5 bases, the J end by 8 bases, with 9 bases between. In DNA, the CDR3 is TGTGCCAGTAGTCCACGAGAGGAAAAACTGTTTTTT. Translation gives CASSPREEKLFF.

DNA of the CDR3: TGTGCCAGCAGTACCCCCCAGGGGCCGTGGACCGGGGAGCTGTTTTTT. It specifies CASSTPQGPWTGELFF. The V and J genes are TRBV6-2 or TRBV6-3 and TRBJ2-2; TRBD1 might be the D (6 bases). In germline, CDR1 is MNHEY, CDR2 SVGEGT. V was shortened by 5 bases and J by 5 bases, with 18 bases between the two germline ends. The CDR3 covers 16 residues.

V gene TRBV4-3 combines with J gene TRBJ1-2; D might be TRBD1 (5 bases). The CDR3 runs to 14 residues. V was trimmed by 4 bases and J by 8 bases, leaving 17 bases between them. Per the germline V gene, CDR1 is LGHNA and CDR2 is YSLEER. DNA for the CDR3: TGCGCCAGCAGCCTGACCGGTTGGCCAGGGGGCTACACCTTC. Its protein is CASSLTGWPGGYTF.

As regards this clone: Other DNA sequences in the sample encode the same CDR3. The V gene is TRBV18, the J gene TRBJ1-3; no reliable D call. V lost 2 bases, J lost 0 bases, and 8 bases lay in between. The CDR3 has 15 amino acids. Germline V CDR1 and CDR2: KGHSH, LQKENI. The CDR3 bases are TGTGCCAGCTCACCAGGGCAGAGCTCTGGAAACACCATATATTTT. Amino acids: CASSPGQSSGNTIYF.

The J gene is TRBJ2-3, the V gene TRBV9; 14 bases line up with TRBD2. Germline V gene sequence: CDR1 SGDLS, CDR2 YYNGEE. The trim removed 3 bases at V and 4 bases at J, leaving 4 bases unmatched. There are 16 residues in the CDR3. In DNA, the CDR3 is TGTGCCAGCAGCGCCAGGGGACTAGCGGGGGCAGATACGCAGTATTTT. Translation: CASSARGLAGADTQYF.

This chain uses TRBV5-4 with TRBJ2-7; possible D gene TRBD1, 6 bases. Per the germline V gene, CDR1 is SGHNT and CDR2 is YYREEE (reference sequence). The V and J ends lost 4 bases and 3 bases respectively, with 14 bases between them. This CDR3 contains 14 residues. The CDR3: CASSHRDNIYEQYF. CDR3 nucleotide sequence: TGTGCCAGCAGCCACCGGGACAATATCTACGAGCAGTACTTC.